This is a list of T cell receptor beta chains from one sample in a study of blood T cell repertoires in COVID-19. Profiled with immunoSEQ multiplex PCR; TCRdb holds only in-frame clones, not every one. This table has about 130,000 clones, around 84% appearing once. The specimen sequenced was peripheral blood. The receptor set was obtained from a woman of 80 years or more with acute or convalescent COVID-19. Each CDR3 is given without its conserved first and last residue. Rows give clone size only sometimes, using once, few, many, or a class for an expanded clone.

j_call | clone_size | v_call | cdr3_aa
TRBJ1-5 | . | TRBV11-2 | ASSFGQGVGYSNQPQH
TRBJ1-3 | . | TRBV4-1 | ASSQPLTETSGNTIY
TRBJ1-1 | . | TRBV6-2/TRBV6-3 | ASSYNRRNTEAF
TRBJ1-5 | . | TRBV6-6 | ASSYSKGRGEPQH
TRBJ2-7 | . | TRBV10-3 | ASGDLYEQY
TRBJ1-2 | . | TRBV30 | AWSLGQGPGRRYT
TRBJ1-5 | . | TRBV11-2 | ASSLGTGGLSNQPQH
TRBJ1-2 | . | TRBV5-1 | ASSLGQGGGYT
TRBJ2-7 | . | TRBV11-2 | ASSLASYEQY
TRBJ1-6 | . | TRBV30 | AWRGGQLSPLH
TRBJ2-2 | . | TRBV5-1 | ASSWGLAGTLGELF
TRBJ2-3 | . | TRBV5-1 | ASSLDGGGAVDTQY
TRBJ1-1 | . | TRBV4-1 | ASSQATGGWSKNTEAF
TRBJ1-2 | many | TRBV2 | ASSGYRGGNYGYT
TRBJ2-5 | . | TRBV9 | ASSVIVGGETQY
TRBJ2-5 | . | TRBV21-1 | ASSKVGTSGVGETQY
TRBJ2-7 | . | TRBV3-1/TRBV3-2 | ASSLRTSGLGEQY
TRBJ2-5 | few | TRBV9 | ASSTGQAQETQY
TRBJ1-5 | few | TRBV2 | ASSAFQGAVQPQH
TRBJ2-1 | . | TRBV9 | ASSLLGVGTYNEQF
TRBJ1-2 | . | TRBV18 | ASSAIEGYGYT
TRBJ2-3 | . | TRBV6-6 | ASTQRGRGGTDTQY
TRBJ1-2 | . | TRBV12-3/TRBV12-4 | ASSLARVGGYT
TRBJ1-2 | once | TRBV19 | ASSTVDRSRGYT
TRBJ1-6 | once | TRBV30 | AWSAIQGVNSPLH
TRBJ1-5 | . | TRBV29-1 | SVSWTASQPQH
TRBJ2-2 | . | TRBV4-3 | ASSQGTGPGELF
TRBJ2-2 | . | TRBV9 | ASSVLGETGELF
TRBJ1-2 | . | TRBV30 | AWSEGVWYGYT
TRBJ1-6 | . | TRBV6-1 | ASSESMAGGAGDSPLH
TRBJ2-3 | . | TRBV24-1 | ATSGVAGDTQY
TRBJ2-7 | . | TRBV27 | ASSLLGPAYEQY
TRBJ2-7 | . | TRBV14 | ASSQDSSGKYEQY